This is a list of T cell receptor beta chains from one sample in a study of blood T cell repertoires in COVID-19. Some clones are missing from TCRdb's copy, which holds only in-frame ones; the method was immunoSEQ multiplex PCR. The data show about 310,000 clones, 90% seen once. Sequenced input: peripheral blood. Every receptor here comes from a woman aged 40 to 50 with COVID-19, enrolled during active disease. CDR3s include the opening cysteine and the closing phenylalanine or tryptophan. Fields, in order: clone size, V gene, D gene, J gene, CDR3 DNA, CDR3 protein. The D gene is left open where the match is weak. Part of the rows lack a size; the others show once, few, many or a class for expanded clones.

.	TRBV6-2/TRBV6-3	.	TRBJ1-5	TGTGCCAGCAGTTTCGGACGGGACAATCAGCCCCAGCATTTT	CASSFGRDNQPQHF
.	TRBV19	TRBD1	TRBJ1-3	TGTGCCAGTAGTGTACAGGGGGCGTCTGGAAACACCATATATTTT	CASSVQGASGNTIYF
.	TRBV19	.	TRBJ2-7	TGTGCCAGTAGTATGGAGGACTACGAGCAGTACTTC	CASSMEDYEQYF
.	TRBV6-6	.	TRBJ2-7	TGTGCCAGCACTCTCCCTGGGACTCGGGAGCAGTACTTC	CASTLPGTREQYF
.	TRBV7-9	TRBD1	TRBJ2-1	TGTGCCAGCAGCCAAACCGGGACAGAGGACAATGAGCAGTTCTTC	CASSQTGTEDNEQFF
.	TRBV6-2/TRBV6-3	TRBD2	TRBJ2-7	TGTGCCAGCAGTTACTCACGCGGGAGGGCCCGCGAGCAGTACTTC	CASSYSRGRAREQYF
.	TRBV7-2	.	TRBJ2-7	TGTGCCAGCAGCCAGCGGTACGGACCCTACGAGCAGTACTTC	CASSQRYGPYEQYF
once	TRBV30	TRBD2	TRBJ2-7	TGTGCCTGGAGTGTTGTAGCGGGTTCCTACGAGCAGTACTTC	CAWSVVAGSYEQYF
.	TRBV7-6	TRBD1	TRBJ2-2	TGTGCCAGCAGCGCAGGGGGCAACACCGGGGAGCTGTTTTTT	CASSAGGNTGELFF
.	TRBV28	TRBD1	TRBJ1-2	TGTGCCAGCAGCTCCGGGACAGGGATCGGCTACACCTTC	CASSSGTGIGYTF
.	TRBV3-1/TRBV3-2	TRBD2	TRBJ2-7	TGTGCCAGCAGCCCAAGGACTAGCGGGAGGTACGAGCAGTACTTC	CASSPRTSGRYEQYF
.	TRBV5-4	TRBD1	TRBJ1-4	TGTGCCAGCAGCTTGCGGACAGGGGCTAATGAAAAACTGTTTTTT	CASSLRTGANEKLFF
.	TRBV18	TRBD1	TRBJ1-6	TGTGCCAGCTCACTCCCGGGACAGGGTGAGAGAAATTCACCCCTCCACTTT	CASSLPGQGERNSPLHF
.	TRBV30	.	TRBJ1-2	TGTGCCTGGTCCGGGACAACAACCCACGATGGCTACACCTTC	CAWSGTTTHDGYTF
few	TRBV28	TRBD2	TRBJ2-3	TGTGCCAGCAGACCTCATAAGACTAGCGGGGCCACAGATACGCAGTATTTT	CASRPHKTSGATDTQYF
.	TRBV6-5	.	TRBJ2-3	TGTGCCAGCATCTTACAGGCCACCCACAGCGATACGCAGTATTTT	CASILQATHSDTQYF
.	TRBV6-6	.	TRBJ2-7	TGTGCCAGCAGTTCCGGGGGCGAGCAGTACTTC	CASSSGGEQYF
.	TRBV19	TRBD1	TRBJ1-5	TGTGCCAGTAGTCCCCGGGACAGGGAACAGCAGCCCCAGCATTTT	CASSPRDREQQPQHF
.	TRBV12-3/TRBV12-4	TRBD1	TRBJ2-1	TGTGCCAGCAGCAGGGGGGAGCAGTTCTTC	CASSRGEQFF
.	TRBV19	.	TRBJ1-1	TGTGCCAGTAGTATCAAACACTCCCCCCGGGCTGAAGCTTTCTTT	CASSIKHSPRAEAFF
.	TRBV18	TRBD1	TRBJ1-5	TGTGCCAGCTCAGGGACAGGGAACGCGGGTCAGCCCCAGCATTTT	CASSGTGNAGQPQHF
.	TRBV15	.	TRBJ1-1	TGTGCCACCAGCAGGGGGTATTCACAGGATGGGGCTTTCTTT	CATSRGYSQDGAFF
few	TRBV6-2/TRBV6-3	.	TRBJ2-3	TGTGCCAGCAGCCCGACAGGTAGCCCCCCAGATACGCAGTATTTT	CASSPTGSPPDTQYF
.	TRBV21-1	.	TRBJ1-4	TGTGCCAGCAGCAAAGACTGCCAGGGTAGAGTGGGGAGGAAACTGTTTTTT	CASSKDCQGRVGRKLFF
.	TRBV7-2	TRBD2	TRBJ2-2	TGTGCCAGCAGCTTAAGGACTAGCGGGAATTTAGAGCACACCGGGGAGCTGTTTTTT	CASSLRTSGNLEHTGELFF
.	TRBV5-1	TRBD1	TRBJ2-7	TGCGCCAGCAGCCAAGGGACAGGGGTCTACGAGCAGTACTTC	CASSQGTGVYEQYF
.	TRBV27	.	TRBJ1-1	TGTGCCAGCAGACCTTTACGAGGTAACACTGAAGCTTTCTTT	CASRPLRGNTEAFF
.	TRBV7-2	TRBD1	TRBJ2-3	TGTGCCAGCAGCTTAAGGGACAGGGAAGATACGCAGTATTTT	CASSLRDREDTQYF
.	TRBV5-4	.	TRBJ2-3	TGTGCCAGCAGCGCAGCGACCAAATCTAGCACAGATACGCAGTATTTT	CASSAATKSSTDTQYF
.	TRBV11-2	TRBD1	TRBJ1-2	TGTGCCAGCAGAACGACAGGGAGCTATGGCTACACCTTC	CASRTTGSYGYTF
.	TRBV4-1	.	TRBJ1-2	TGCGCCAGCAGCCAACCCTTAACAGGGTATGGCTACACCTTC	CASSQPLTGYGYTF
.	TRBV9	TRBD1	TRBJ1-2	TGTGCCAGCAGCGTAGAGGGACAGGGGGCGGGTGGCTACACCTTC	CASSVEGQGAGGYTF
.	TRBV15	.	TRBJ1-3	TGTGCCACCAGCAGAGAGTCGGGGACTGGAAACACCATATATTTT	CATSRESGTGNTIYF